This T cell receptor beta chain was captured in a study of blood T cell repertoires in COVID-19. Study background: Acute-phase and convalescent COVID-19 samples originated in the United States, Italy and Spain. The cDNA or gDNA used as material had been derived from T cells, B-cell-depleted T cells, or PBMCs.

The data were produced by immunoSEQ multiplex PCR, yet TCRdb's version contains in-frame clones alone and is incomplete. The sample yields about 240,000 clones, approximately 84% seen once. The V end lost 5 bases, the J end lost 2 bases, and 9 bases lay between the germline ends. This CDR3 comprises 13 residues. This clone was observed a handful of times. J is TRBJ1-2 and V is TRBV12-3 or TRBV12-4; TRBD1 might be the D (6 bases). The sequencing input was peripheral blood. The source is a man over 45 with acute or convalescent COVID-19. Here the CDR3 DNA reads TGTGCCAGCAGTATCGGGACAAACTATGGCTACACCTTC. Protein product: CASSIGTNYGYTF.